Listed below are T cell receptor beta chains from one sample, sequenced in a study of cytotoxic CD8 clonotypes in ibrutinib-treated CLL. Profiling relied on immunoSEQ multiplex PCR, and the TCRdb table lists in-frame clones only, not all of them. The sample lists about 150,000 clones; 79% were seen once. Sequencing was performed on PBMCs, taken after 12 months of ibrutinib treatment. The receptors here all came from a human donor with chronic lymphocytic leukemia. CDR3s include the opening cysteine and the closing phenylalanine or tryptophan. The order of the fields is J gene, clone size, V gene, D gene, CDR3 protein, CDR3 DNA. The D gene is left open where the match is weak. Clone sizes are given selectively: once, few, many, or a class where the clone is expanded.

TRBJ2-1 NA TRBV5-1 TRBD2 CASSFASGTFYEQFF TGCGCCAGCAGCTTCGCTAGCGGCACCTTCTATGAGCAGTTCTTC
TRBJ2-7 NA TRBV7-6 TRBD1 CASSSGQGGTYEQYF TGTGCCAGCAGCTCGGGACAGGGGGGCACCTACGAGCAGTACTTC
TRBJ2-1 NA TRBV11-3 TRBD2 CASSLDPSSGSLYNEQFF TGTGCCAGCAGCTTAGATCCCTCTAGCGGGAGTCTCTACAATGAGCAGTTCTTC
TRBJ2-3 NA TRBV7-2 TRBD2 CASSLDSRETDTQYF TGTGCCAGCAGCTTAGATTCGCGGGAGACGGATACGCAGTATTTT
TRBJ2-7 NA TRBV5-4 TRBD1 CASSWDPQGTPLEQYF TGTGCCAGCAGCTGGGACCCACAGGGGACCCCCCTCGAGCAGTACTTC
TRBJ2-7 NA TRBV5-1 TRBD1 CASSQRGQGAVYEQYF TGCGCCAGCAGCCAGCGGGGACAGGGGGCTGTCTACGAGCAGTACTTC
TRBJ2-6 NA TRBV30 NA CAWVSSPGANVLTF TGTGCCTGGGTGTCCTCACCCGGGGCCAACGTCCTGACTTTC
TRBJ2-7 NA TRBV7-9 NA CASSLPWADEQYF TGTGCCAGCAGCTTACCATGGGCGGACGAGCAGTACTTC
TRBJ2-5 NA TRBV27 TRBD2 CASSSQLAGGLETQYF TGTGCCAGCAGTTCCCAACTAGCGGGAGGCTTAGAGACCCAGTACTTC
TRBJ1-1 NA TRBV28 TRBD1 CASRANRGNTEAFF TGTGCCAGCAGGGCCAACAGGGGGAACACTGAAGCTTTCTTT
TRBJ2-1 NA TRBV7-8 TRBD2 CASSQALLASGIYNEQFF TGTGCCAGCAGCCAAGCCTTGTTGGCTAGCGGGATCTACAATGAGCAGTTCTTC
TRBJ1-1 NA TRBV29-1 NA CSEGVVTEAFF TGCAGCGAAGGAGTTGTCACTGAAGCTTTCTTT
TRBJ1-1 NA TRBV15 NA CATSRDGEAFF TGTGCCACCAGCAGGGACGGTGAAGCTTTCTTT
TRBJ2-1 NA TRBV6-4 NA CASSETGPSYNEQFF TGTGCCAGCAGTGAAACAGGGCCCTCCTACAATGAGCAGTTCTTC
TRBJ2-2 NA TRBV7-8 NA CASSLSALRGNTGELFF TGTGCCAGCAGCTTATCGGCCCTCAGGGGGAACACCGGGGAGCTGTTTTTT
TRBJ2-3 NA TRBV9 TRBD1 CASSVTGGSDTQYF TGTGCCAGCAGCGTCACAGGGGGCTCAGATACGCAGTATTTT
TRBJ2-7 NA TRBV5-4 NA CASSLRLREQYF TGTGCCAGCAGCTTGCGTTTACGGGAGCAGTACTTC
TRBJ2-3 NA TRBV18 TRBD2 CASSFSGLAGADTQYF TGTGCCAGCTCATTCTCGGGACTAGCGGGAGCAGATACGCAGTATTTT
TRBJ2-7 NA TRBV29-1 TRBD2 CSARTGLAGDEQYF TGCAGCGCAAGGACAGGACTAGCGGGAGACGAGCAGTACTTC
TRBJ2-1 few TRBV4-3 TRBD2 CASSQDVGAGSYNEQFF TGCGCCAGCAGCCAAGACGTCGGAGCGGGATCCTACAATGAGCAGTTCTTC
TRBJ2-7 NA TRBV28 TRBD1 CASSFLGQGYEQYF TGTGCCAGCAGTTTTCTGGGACAGGGCTACGAGCAGTACTTC
TRBJ1-2 NA TRBV18 TRBD1 CASSPDRNYGYTF TGTGCCAGCTCACCGGACAGGAACTATGGCTACACCTTC
TRBJ1-4 NA TRBV5-6 NA CASNPSGATNEKLFF TGTGCCAGCAACCCCTCGGGGGCCACTAATGAAAAACTGTTTTTT
TRBJ1-2 NA TRBV16 NA CASSQSVSGDTF TGTGCCAGCAGCCAATCAGTCTCCGGCGACACCTTC
TRBJ1-5 NA TRBV4-1 NA CASSQDLFNQPQHF TGCGCCAGCAGCCAAGATCTGTTCAATCAGCCCCAGCATTTT
TRBJ2-5 NA TRBV13 TRBD2 CASSLGIIWGGQETQYF TGTGCCAGCAGCTTAGGGATAATTTGGGGGGGCCAAGAGACCCAGTACTTC
TRBJ1-5 few TRBV5-1 TRBD1 CASSSEGAGQPQHF TGCGCCAGCAGCTCAGAGGGGGCTGGTCAGCCCCAGCATTTT
TRBJ1-3 NA TRBV7-8 NA CASSLRGGPISSGNTIYF TGTGCCAGCAGCTTAAGGGGGGGACCCATAAGCTCTGGAAACACCATATATTTT
TRBJ2-7 NA TRBV11-2 TRBD1 CASSLIQGLRDYEQYF TGTGCCAGCAGCTTAATACAGGGGTTAAGAGACTACGAGCAGTACTTC
TRBJ1-2 once TRBV5-4 TRBD1 CASSDNRQGLRGYTF TGTGCCAGCAGCGACAACCGACAGGGATTGCGTGGCTACACCTTC
TRBJ2-3 NA TRBV5-8 TRBD2 CASSWAGTSGIYGTDTQYF TGTGCCAGCAGCTGGGCCGGGACTAGCGGGATATATGGCACAGATACGCAGTATTTT